This T cell receptor beta chain stems from a study of blood T cell repertoires in COVID-19. Study overall: Italy, Spain and the United States were the sources of the convalescent and acute COVID-19 samples. PBMCs, B-cell-depleted T cells, or T cells provided the cDNA or gDNA that made up the material.

This CDR3 has 17 residues. Between the trimmed V and J ends, which lost 0 bases and 0 bases, there was a span of 14 bases. Germline assignment: CDR1 SGHTA and CDR2 FQGNSA. Method: immunoSEQ multiplex PCR; TCRdb's copy keeps in-frame clones and lacks some. The top ten clones hold roughly 4.6% of a sample with approximately 240,000 clones, about 80% of them seen once. The rearrangement uses TRBV7-2 and TRBJ1-1, with D hard to call. The source is an elderly woman with active or convalescent COVID-19. The sequencing sample was made of peripheral blood. This CDR3 is CASSLALRVGVNTEAFF. CDR3 DNA sequence: TGTGCCAGCAGCTTAGCGCTTCGGGTCGGAGTGAACACTGAAGCTTTCTTT.